This T cell receptor (beta chain) emerged from a study of T cell changes during pregnancy in multiple sclerosis (dated by TCRdb to about 2019). As for the study more broadly: Changes in the T cell repertoire over the course of pregnancy were examined in this study in women with multiple sclerosis.

The receptor library was made with the immunoSEQ multiplex PCR assay. TCRdb carries this immuneACCESS record with in-frame sequences only. Its versions omit some clonotypes, under half of them owing to an unresolved V gene in the studies checked, with the rest unexplained. In all, the sample holds about 32,000 clones, and 89% of those were seen once. The ten most abundant clones make up 5% to 6% of the sample. Of note for this clone: It lacks a known antigen. The sample holds no much larger clone one base away, and base qualities are not on file.

V and J lose 6 bases and 5 bases, and a span of 23 bases separates them. Taken from cysteine to phenylalanine, the CDR3 has 17 residues. Solely the CDR3 DNA is kept, with 51 bases framed from the first base. The germline V gene supplies CDR1 SNHLY and CDR2 FYNNEI. The source was CD8+ T cells from peripheral blood mononuclear cells, collected in the first trimester of pregnancy. This sequence was found in a female donor with multiple sclerosis, enrolled in a pregnancy study. The chain is assembled from TRBV2 and TRBJ2-1; tentative D gene TRBD2, with 5 bases matching. The CDR3 loop reads CASRPPSRGLLDNEQFF. Read as DNA, the sequence is TGTGCCAGCAGGCCCCCTTCGAGAGGGCTTCTGGACAATGAGCAGTTCTTC.